The rows below give T cell receptor beta chains drawn from one sample of a study of T-cell memory formation after mild COVID-19. TCRdb processed the 5' RACE reads anew with MiXCR; each CDR3 protein has one entry. The table shows hundreds of thousands of distinct CDR3 sequences, with roughly a fifth occurring only once. The sequenced sample was PBMCs or a T cell subset sorted from them (not recorded which). All receptors come from an adult woman who had mild COVID-19 (a few samples of this study predate the infection). Cell type and time point are not known. Each CDR3 is given with its conserved first and last residue. The D gene is left open where the match is weak. Clone size, where shown, is once, few, many, or a class for clones that have expanded.

v_call	j_call	d_call	clone_size	cdr3_nt	cdr3_aa
TRBV5-1	TRBJ2-7	TRBD2	few	TGCGCCAGCACTGGGACTAGCGGAAACTACGAGCAGTACTTC	CASTGTSGNYEQYF
TRBV10-3	TRBJ2-1	-	few	TGTGCCATCAGTGTCGGTAGCGGAGTTCGCAATGAGCAGTTCTTC	CAISVGSGVRNEQFF
TRBV20-1	TRBJ1-1	-	few	TGCAGTCCAAACCTACCCTTGAACACTGAAGCTTTCTTT	CSPNLPLNTEAFF
TRBV7-2	TRBJ2-3	TRBD1	many	TGTGCCAGCAGCCGGAAGACAGGGACCGATACGCAGTATTTT	CASSRKTGTDTQYF
TRBV5-6	TRBJ2-5	-	-	TGTGCCAGCAGCTTGGACGGTACGACTCAAGAGACCCAGTACTTC	CASSLDGTTQETQYF
TRBV4-2	TRBJ2-2	-	-	TGTGCCAGCAGCCCGGGAGATAGCGGCACCGGGGAGCTGTTTTTT	CASSPGDSGTGELFF
TRBV18	TRBJ2-3	-	-	TGTGCCAGCTCAACCGTCTCTGGCGAGGCAGATACGCAGTATTTT	CASSTVSGEADTQYF
TRBV9	TRBJ2-3	-	once	TGTGCCAGCAGCCCCGTCGGGGAGTCAGATACGCAGTATTTT	CASSPVGESDTQYF
TRBV15	TRBJ2-1	-	few	TGTGCCACCAGCAGATCACCCCGAGAACTCTCCTACAATGAGCAGTTCTTC	CATSRSPRELSYNEQFF
TRBV5-4	TRBJ2-5	TRBD2	-	TGTGCCAGCAGCCCCACCGGGACTAGCGGAGAGACCCAGTACTTC	CASSPTGTSGETQYF
TRBV4-1	TRBJ1-5	-	-	TGCGCCAGCAGCCAGAGGCCTCTGAGGGTGAGCAATCAGCCCCAGCATTTT	CASSQRPLRVSNQPQHF
TRBV24-1	TRBJ2-1	TRBD1	many	TGTGCCACCAGTGATTTGGGACAGGGAAACAGTAATGAGCAGTTCTTC	CATSDLGQGNSNEQFF
TRBV14	TRBJ2-7	-	-	TGTGCCAGCAGCCAACTACGAGGTGGAGGGGAACCCTACGAGCAGTACTTC	CASSQLRGGGEPYEQYF
TRBV12-3/TRBV12-4	TRBJ1-3	-	few	TGTGCCAGCAGTTCCGACAGGTCCACTGGAAACACCATATATTTT	CASSSDRSTGNTIYF
TRBV12-3/TRBV12-4	TRBJ1-2	-	few	TGTGCCAGCTCAGGGGCCTACTCTAACTATGGCTACACCTTC	CASSGAYSNYGYTF
TRBV24-1	TRBJ2-7	TRBD1	-	TGTGCCACCAGTGATCCGGGACAGGGAACCTACGAGCAGTACTTC	CATSDPGQGTYEQYF
TRBV4-1	TRBJ1-1	-	-	TGCGCCAGCAGCCAAGATAGGGGACCGATGACTGAAGCTTTCTTT	CASSQDRGPMTEAFF
TRBV5-1	TRBJ2-4	TRBD2	-	TGCGCCAGCAGCTTGGTAGCGGGGGGCCAGTTTCAGTACTTC	CASSLVAGGQFQYF
TRBV9	TRBJ2-2	TRBD2	few	TGTGCCAGCAGCGCGCGGACTAGCGGAGAGTTGAAGAACACCGGGGAGCTGTTTTTT	CASSARTSGELKNTGELFF
TRBV25-1	TRBJ2-7	TRBD1	few	TGTGCCAGCAGTGCGACAGGGGACTACGAGCAGTACTTC	CASSATGDYEQYF
TRBV30	TRBJ2-1	-	few	TGTGCCTGGAGTGTAATAACAGGCGGTGAGCAGTTCTTC	CAWSVITGGEQFF
TRBV5-1	TRBJ1-1	-	few	TGCGCCAGCAGCTTGGCCGTCCCCGAGGAAGCTTTCTTT	CASSLAVPEEAFF
TRBV28	TRBJ2-7	-	few	TGTGCCAGCAGTTCGGGGAACTTTCTTTACGAGCAGTACTTC	CASSSGNFLYEQYF
TRBV20-1	TRBJ2-1	-	-	TGCAGTGCCGCCCCAGGAGGAGAGCTGTGGCGGGATGAGCAGTTCTTC	CSAAPGGELWRDEQFF
TRBV7-6	TRBJ1-1	-	few	TGTGCCAGCAGCTCCGGGCTTGACGGCACTGAAGCTTTCTTT	CASSSGLDGTEAFF
TRBV19	TRBJ2-2	-	-	TGTGCCAGTAGCCGGCCAGAGAACACCGGGGAGCTGTTTTTT	CASSRPENTGELFF
TRBV18	TRBJ1-5	-	-	TGTGCCAGCTCACGGCCGGGGGCTGAACAGCCCCAGCATTTT	CASSRPGAEQPQHF
TRBV16	TRBJ2-1	-	few	TGTGCCAGCAGCCAAGGGCGGAGCTCCTACAATGAGCAGTTCTTC	CASSQGRSSYNEQFF
TRBV6-5	TRBJ2-3	-	-	TGTGCCAGCAGTTACGGTATACGGATCGGGCGGGCCACAGATACGCAGTATTTT	CASSYGIRIGRATDTQYF
TRBV11-2	TRBJ1-1	-	-	TGTGCCAGCAGCTTATACAGCGAGAACACTGAAGCTTTCTTT	CASSLYSENTEAFF
TRBV20-1	TRBJ2-7	TRBD1	-	TGCAGTGCTAGTGAGGGGGCAGCTGACGAGCAGTACTTC	CSASEGAADEQYF
TRBV20-1	TRBJ2-1	-	many	TGCAGTGCTACTTCGGGGACGTACTCCTACAATGAGCAGTTCTTC	CSATSGTYSYNEQFF
TRBV7-2	TRBJ2-5	-	few	TGTGCCAGCAGCTCCGGTGGGAGCGTGGAGACCCAGTACTTC	CASSSGGSVETQYF
TRBV19	TRBJ2-2	-	few	TGTGCCAGCACAGCACAGGGATTAACCGGGGAGCTGTTTTTT	CASTAQGLTGELFF
TRBV14	TRBJ2-1	TRBD2	-	TGTGCCAGCAGCCCTGAACAGCGGGGGGAGAGCTCCTACAATGAGCAGTTCTTC	CASSPEQRGESSYNEQFF
TRBV28	TRBJ1-5	-	few	TGTGCCAGCAGTTTACCCAACCCCTGGCAGCCCCAGCATTTT	CASSLPNPWQPQHF
TRBV18	TRBJ2-1	-	-	TGTGCCAGCTCACCACCCAAGACAGGGAGGAACAATGAGCAGTTCTTC	CASSPPKTGRNNEQFF
TRBV6-6	TRBJ2-3	-	-	TGTGCCAGCAGTTACTCGTCCGGAGGGGCGCGTAACACAGATACGCAGTATTTT	CASSYSSGGARNTDTQYF
TRBV20-1	TRBJ2-7	-	few	TGCAGTGCTAGAGTTGGCGGGAACTCCTACGAGCAGTACTTC	CSARVGGNSYEQYF
TRBV7-2	TRBJ2-2	-	-	TGTGCCAGCAGCCCGCCCCGAATGGGGAACACCGGGGAGCTGTTTTTT	CASSPPRMGNTGELFF
TRBV27	TRBJ2-3	-	-	TGTGCCAGCAGTCCCCCGGGGATAGGGGCGCAGTATTTT	CASSPPGIGAQYF
TRBV19	TRBJ2-5	-	-	TGTGCCAGTAGTATCCCCGGGGAGACCCAGTACTTC	CASSIPGETQYF
TRBV7-9	TRBJ2-1	-	-	TGTGCCAGCAGCTTTGGGGGATCCAATGAGCAGTTCTTC	CASSFGGSNEQFF
TRBV5-5	TRBJ1-4	-	-	TGTGCCAGCAGCTTGGAATCCGCAACTAATGAAAAACTGTTTTTT	CASSLESATNEKLFF